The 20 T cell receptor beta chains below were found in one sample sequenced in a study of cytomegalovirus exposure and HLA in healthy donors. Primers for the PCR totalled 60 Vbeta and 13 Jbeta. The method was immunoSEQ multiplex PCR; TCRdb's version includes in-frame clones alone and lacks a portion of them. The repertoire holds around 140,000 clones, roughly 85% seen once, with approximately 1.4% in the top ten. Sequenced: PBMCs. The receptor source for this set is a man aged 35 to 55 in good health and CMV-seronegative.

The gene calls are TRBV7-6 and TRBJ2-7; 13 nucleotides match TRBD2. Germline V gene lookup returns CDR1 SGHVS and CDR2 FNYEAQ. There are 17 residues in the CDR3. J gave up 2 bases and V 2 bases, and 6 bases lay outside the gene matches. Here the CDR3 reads CASSLTTGLAGAYEQYF. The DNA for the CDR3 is TGTGCCAGCAGCTTAACCACAGGACTAGCGGGGGCCTACGAGCAGTACTTC.

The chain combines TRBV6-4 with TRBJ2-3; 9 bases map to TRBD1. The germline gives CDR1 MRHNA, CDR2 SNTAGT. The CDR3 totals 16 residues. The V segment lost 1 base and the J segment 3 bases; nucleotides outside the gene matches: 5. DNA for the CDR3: TGTGCCAGCAGTGACTTACCGGGACAGGGAACAGATACGCAGTATTTT. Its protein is CASSDLPGQGTDTQYF.

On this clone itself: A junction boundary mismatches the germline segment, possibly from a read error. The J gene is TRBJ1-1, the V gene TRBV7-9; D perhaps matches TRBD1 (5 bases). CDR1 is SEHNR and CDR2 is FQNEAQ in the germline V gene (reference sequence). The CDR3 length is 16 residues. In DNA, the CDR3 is TGTTCCAGCAGCTTAGGTGGGGGGGGAAGTTACACTGAAGCTTTCTTT. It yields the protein CSSSLGGGGSYTEAFF.

The CDR3, as DNA: TGTGCCAGCAGCCACCTCCGGGACAGGGGCCACGAGCAGTACTTC. It specifies CASSHLRDRGHEQYF. V gene TRBV11-2 combines with J gene TRBJ2-7; 10 bases line up with TRBD1. Germline V gene data show CDR1 as SGHAT and CDR2 as FQNNGV. The CDR3 length is 15 residues. The ends lost 5 bases at V and 5 bases at J; junction bases unmatched: 9.

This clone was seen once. The CDR3 sequence: CASSLGESSYNEQFF. The CDR3 DNA reads as TGTGCCAGCAGCTTAGGCGAGAGCTCCTACAATGAGCAGTTCTTC. The J gene is TRBJ2-1, the V gene TRBV7-6; D unclear. V was clipped by 1 base and J by 0 bases, with 7 bases between them. There are 15 residues in the CDR3. The V gene's germline CDR1 is SGHVS and CDR2 FNYEAQ.

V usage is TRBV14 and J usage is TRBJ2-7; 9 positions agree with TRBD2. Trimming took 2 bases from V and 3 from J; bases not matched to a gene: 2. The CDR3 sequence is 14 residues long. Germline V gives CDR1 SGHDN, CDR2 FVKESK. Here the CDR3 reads CASSQLTSGYEQYF. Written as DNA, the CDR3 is TGTGCCAGCAGCCAATTGACTAGCGGCTACGAGCAGTACTTC.

CDR3 in amino acids: CASSLDGGQAFF. For the CDR3, the DNA is TGTGCCAGCAGCTTGGACGGAGGGCAGGCTTTCTTT. V usage is TRBV5-4 and J usage is TRBJ1-1; D remains ambiguous. Trimming took 0 bases from V and 11 from J, leaving 11 bases between them. The CDR3 runs 12 residues. The germline V gene has CDR1 SGHNT and CDR2 YYREEE (reference sequence).

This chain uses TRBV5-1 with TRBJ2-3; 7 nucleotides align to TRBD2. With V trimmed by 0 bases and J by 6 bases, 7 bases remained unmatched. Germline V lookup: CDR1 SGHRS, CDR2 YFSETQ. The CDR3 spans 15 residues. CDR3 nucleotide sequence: TGCGCCAGCAGCTTGGATCGGCCCGGGGGGGATACGCAGTATTTT. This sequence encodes CASSLDRPGGDTQYF.

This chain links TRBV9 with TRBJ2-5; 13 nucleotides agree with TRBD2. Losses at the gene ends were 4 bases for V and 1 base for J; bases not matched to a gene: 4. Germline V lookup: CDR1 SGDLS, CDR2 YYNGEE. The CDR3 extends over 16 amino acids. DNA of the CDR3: TGTGCCAGCAGCACGACTAGCGGGGGGTTCCAAGAGACCCAGTACTTC. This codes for CASSTTSGGFQETQYF.

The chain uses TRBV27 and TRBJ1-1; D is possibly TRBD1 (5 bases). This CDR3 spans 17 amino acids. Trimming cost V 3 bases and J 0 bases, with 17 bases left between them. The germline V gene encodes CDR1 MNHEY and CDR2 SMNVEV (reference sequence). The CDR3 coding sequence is TGTGCCAGCAGTTTCCCCAGGGATCCCTCAATGAACACTGAAGCTTTCTTT. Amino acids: CASSFPRDPSMNTEAFF.

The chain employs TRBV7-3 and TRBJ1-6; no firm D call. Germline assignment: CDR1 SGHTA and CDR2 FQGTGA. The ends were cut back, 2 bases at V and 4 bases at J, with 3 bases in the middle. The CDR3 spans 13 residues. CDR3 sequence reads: CASSLQYNSPLHF. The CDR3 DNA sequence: TGTGCCAGCAGCTTACAGTATAATTCACCCCTCCACTTT. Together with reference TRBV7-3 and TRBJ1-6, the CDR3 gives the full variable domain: GAGVSQTPSNKVTEKGKYVELRCDPISGHTALYWYRQSLGQGPEFLIYFQGTGAADDSGLPNDRFFAVRPEGSVSTLKIQRTERGDSAVYLCASSLQYNSPLHFGNGTRLTVT.

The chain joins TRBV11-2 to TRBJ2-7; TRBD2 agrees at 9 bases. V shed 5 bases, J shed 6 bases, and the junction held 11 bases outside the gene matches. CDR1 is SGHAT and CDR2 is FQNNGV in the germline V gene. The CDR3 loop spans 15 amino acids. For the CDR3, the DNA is TGTGCCAGCAGCCCGAGGGCGGGGGGGCCCGGCGAGCAGTACTTC. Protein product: CASSPRAGGPGEQYF.

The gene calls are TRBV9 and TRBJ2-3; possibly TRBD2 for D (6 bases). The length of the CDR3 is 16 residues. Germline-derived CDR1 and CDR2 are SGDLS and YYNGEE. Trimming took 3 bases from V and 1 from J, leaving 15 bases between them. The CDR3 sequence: CASSGSSSARTDTQYF. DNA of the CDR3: TGTGCCAGCAGCGGATCCTCTAGCGCCCGCACAGATACGCAGTATTTT.

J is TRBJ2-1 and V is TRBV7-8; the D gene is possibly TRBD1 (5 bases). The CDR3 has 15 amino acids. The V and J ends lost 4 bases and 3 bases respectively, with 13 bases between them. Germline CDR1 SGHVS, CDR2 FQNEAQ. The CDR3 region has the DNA TGTGCCAGCAGCTCTGGTGGCAGGGACTACAATGAGCAGTTCTTC. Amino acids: CASSSGGRDYNEQFF. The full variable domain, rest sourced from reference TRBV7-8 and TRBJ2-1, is GAGVSQSPRYKVAKRGQDVALRCDPISGHVSLFWYQQALGQGPEFLTYFQNEAQLDKSGLPSDRFFAERPEGSVSTLKIQRTQQEDSAVYLCASSSGGRDYNEQFFGPGTRLTVL.

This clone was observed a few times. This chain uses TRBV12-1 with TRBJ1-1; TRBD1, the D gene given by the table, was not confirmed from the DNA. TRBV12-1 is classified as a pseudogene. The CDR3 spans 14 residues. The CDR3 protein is CASSFWTGRNEAFF. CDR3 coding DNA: TGTGCCAGCAGCTTTTGGACAGGCAGGAATGAAGCTTTCTTT.

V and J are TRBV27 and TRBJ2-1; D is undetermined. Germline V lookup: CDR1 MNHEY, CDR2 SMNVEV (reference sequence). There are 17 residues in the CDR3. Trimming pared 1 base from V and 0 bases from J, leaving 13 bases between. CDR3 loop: CASSLWVSPSSYNEQFF. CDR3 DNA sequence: TGTGCCAGCAGTTTATGGGTCAGCCCTAGCTCCTACAATGAGCAGTTCTTC.

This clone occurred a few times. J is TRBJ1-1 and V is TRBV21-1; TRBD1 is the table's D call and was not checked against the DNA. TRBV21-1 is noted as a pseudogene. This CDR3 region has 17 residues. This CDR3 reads CASSKVRKKGVGTEAFF. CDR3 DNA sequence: TGTGCCAGCAGCAAAGTCCGAAAGAAAGGGGTCGGTACTGAAGCTTTCTTT.

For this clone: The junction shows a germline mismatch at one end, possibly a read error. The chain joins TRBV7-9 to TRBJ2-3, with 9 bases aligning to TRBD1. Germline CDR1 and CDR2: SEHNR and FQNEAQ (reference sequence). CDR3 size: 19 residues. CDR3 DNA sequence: TGTTCCAGCAGCTTAGTAGGTTTTGGGGGGACAGGGATCACAGATACGCAGTATTTT. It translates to CSSSLVGFGGTGITDTQYF.

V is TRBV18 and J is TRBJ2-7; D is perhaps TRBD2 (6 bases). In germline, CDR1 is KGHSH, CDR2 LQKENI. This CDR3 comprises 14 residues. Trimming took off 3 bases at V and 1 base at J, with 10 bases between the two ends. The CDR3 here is CASSPLGTSYEQYF. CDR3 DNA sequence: TGTGCCAGCTCACCTCTGGGGACTTCCTACGAGCAGTACTTC. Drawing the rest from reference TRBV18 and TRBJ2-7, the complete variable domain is NAGVMQNPRHLVRRRGQEARLRCSPMKGHSHVYWYRQLPEEGLKFMVYLQKENIIDESGMPKERFSAEFPKEGPSILRIQQVVRGDSAAYFCASSPLGTSYEQYFGPGTRLTVT.

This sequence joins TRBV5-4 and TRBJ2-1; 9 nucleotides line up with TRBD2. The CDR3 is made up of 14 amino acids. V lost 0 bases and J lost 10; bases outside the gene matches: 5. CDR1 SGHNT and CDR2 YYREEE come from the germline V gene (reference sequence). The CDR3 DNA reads TGTGCCAGCAGCTTGGGGACTAGCGCGGTCGAGCAGTTCTTC. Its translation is CASSLGTSAVEQFF.